A single T cell receptor (beta chain) is shown here with its context. This receptor's antigen is unknown. One base away there is no much larger clone; base qualities are not given. Library preparation employed the immunoSEQ multiplex PCR assay. Processing in the source paper ran as follows. A statistical classification framework was built for diagnosing cytomegalovirus status from the catalog of TCR beta chain sequences. This immuneACCESS table, as held by TCRdb, lists in-frame sequences with V and J called but not all clones. Of the missing ones, under half trace to an unresolved V gene in checked studies; the others have no known cause. That table gives V, J and clone size, and the DNA gave D and trimming. The sample table records 200,000 to 250,000 clones; over 80% of these occur just once. 11% to 15% of the sample lies in the top ten. The data belong to a study of cytomegalovirus exposure and HLA in healthy donors (dated by TCRdb to about 2017). Regarding the complete study: A later analysis indicated that the roughly 130 validation repertoires were generated on the platform also employed for the 666 repertoires of the first cohort. The study aimed to test whether cataloging public T cell receptors could reveal signatures of past pathogen exposure. Along with the roughly 700-subject first cohort, a separate validation cohort of over 90 different subjects was used. To predict cytomegalovirus infection status, the study combined high-throughput TCR immunosequencing, statistical association of individual TCRs with disease status, and machine learning. The full study reports these points: According to the authors, the approach could potentially be generalized to other disease states and immunological phenotypes. The validation cohort had no HLA typing available for a later analysis, so co-occurrence within that cohort was assessed over all 120 or so repertoires. In vitro tests confirmed that a few of the cytomegalovirus-associated TCR beta chains recognize cytomegalovirus antigens. Most TCR sequences were observed very rarely across donors, whereas some public TCRs were present in many individuals. Subsequent analysis determined that TCRs grouped into clusters in the first cohort also showed a tendency toward co-occurrence across the approximately 120 validation repertoires, and about 93% of cluster scores exceeded 0. The study gave a list of 150 to 200 TCR beta chains associated with cytomegalovirus. The classifier was reported to diagnose cytomegalovirus status with high specificity and sensitivity in both the original and validation cohorts.

V gives up 4 bases and J gives up 0 bases, and the segment between their germline ends measures 9 bases. Per the germline V gene, MGHRA is the CDR1 and YSYEKL is the CDR2. The CDR3 starts with the cysteine, ends with the phenylalanine, and has 14 residues. Only the CDR3 region is kept as DNA, spanning 42 bases read in frame from base 1. Donors formed part of the validation cohort, which comprised some 120 subjects and was distinct from the first cohort of roughly 600 subjects. The sample consisted of PBMCs. The rearrangement combines TRBV4-1 with TRBJ1-1; confidence is insufficient to name the D gene. The clonotype was recovered from a young woman in good health and CMV-seropositive. CDR3 region: CASSPTRLNTEAFF. Here is the DNA: TGCGCCAGCAGCCCCACCCGGTTGAACACTGAAGCTTTCTTT.